This T cell receptor (beta chain) was documented in a study of T cells in Graves' hyperthyroidism and ophthalmopathy. Amplified TCR beta CDR3 regions came from RNA transcripts. First-round RT-PCR with HTBI primers amplified the TCR CDR3 region. In TCRdb, the multiplex PCR reads were re-called with MiXCR into one record per CDR3 protein. The sample includes more than 350,000 distinct CDR3 sequences, about 16% seen only once; the top ten take 32%. This clonotype was seen repeatedly, ten times or more. The CDR3 length is 14 residues. From germline, CDR1 is MDHEN and CDR2 SYDVKM. Trimming shortened V by 11 bases and J by 6 bases, and 23 bases separated the two germline ends.

The J gene is TRBJ2-7, the V gene TRBV28; unclear D gene. The receptor was derived from a woman in her thirties with Graves' hyperthyroidism. Sequenced sample: blood. CDR3 DNA sequence: TGTGCCTCTTATGGGCAGGTGCGACCTAGCGAGCAGTACTTC. Residues: CASYGQVRPSEQYF.